This T cell receptor (beta chain) came from a study of cytomegalovirus exposure and HLA in healthy donors. Study-wide points: Reported performance of the classifier showed diagnosis of cytomegalovirus status with high specificity and sensitivity. Researchers reported that a few CMV-associated chains were confirmed in vitro as CMV antigen-specific.

PCR amplification relied on 60 Vbeta primers (plus 13 Jbeta primers). Data came from immunoSEQ multiplex PCR; TCRdb stores just in-frame clones and leaves some out. The sample has 80,000 or so clones, roughly two thirds seen once. The germline V and J ends were trimmed by 1 base and 9 bases, with 11 bases remaining between them. CDR3 size: 13 residues. Remarks on this clone: Its specificity is not known.

The source material was PBMCs. The origin of this receptor is a woman aged 50 to 65 in good health and CMV-seropositive. The rearrangement links TRBV5-3 to TRBJ1-5; TRBD1 is a possible D gene (6 bases). TRBV5-3 is designated an ORF whose function remains uncertain. The CDR3 DNA is TGTGCCAGAAGCTTGTTTCGAGGGGGGCCCCAGCATTTT. This codes for CARSLFRGGPQHF.